These T cell receptor beta chains were read from a single sample in a study of Ad26.COV2.S vaccination and SARS-CoV-2 variants. Libraries were prepared by immunoSEQ multiplex PCR; TCRdb keeps only in-frame clonotypes and omits some of them. This sample has about 390,000 clones, with 92% found just once. The material was peripheral blood, obtained in a trial of Ad26.COV2.S vaccine versus placebo. The receptors derive from a person between 18 and 65 years old who received the Ad26.COV2.S COVID-19 vaccine or a placebo. The conserved cysteine and the conserved F or W are not part of the CDR3 here. A D gene is named only where the DNA matches it firmly.

J gene	V gene	D gene	CDR3 protein
TRBJ2-2	TRBV19	.	ASSILGGTGELF
TRBJ2-3	TRBV18	TRBD2	ASSPLGGLAGTTDTQY
TRBJ1-6	TRBV29-1	TRBD1	SAGQGDNSPLH
TRBJ2-2	TRBV14	.	ASSYDLTGELF
TRBJ1-2	TRBV24-1	.	ATSDLGDYGYT
TRBJ2-1	TRBV7-7	.	ASSLEPYGGYNEQF
TRBJ1-3	TRBV5-4	.	ASSLQGVSGNTIY
TRBJ2-2	TRBV11-2	.	ASSLAPIMNTGELF
TRBJ2-4	TRBV12-5	.	ASGLVTGLGAKNIQY
TRBJ2-3	TRBV30	.	AWSVRRGTQY
TRBJ1-2	TRBV4-1	.	ASSLDRHYGYT
TRBJ2-3	TRBV19	.	ATRWGGTDTQY
TRBJ1-5	TRBV28	.	ASRTTDYSNQPQH
TRBJ1-5	TRBV4-3	.	ASSQDGVSNQPQH
TRBJ1-1	TRBV7-2	TRBD1	ASSYDRGRTEAF
TRBJ2-7	TRBV2	.	ASSESWRGHEQY
TRBJ1-2	TRBV6-5	.	ASSTATGSYGYT
TRBJ1-5	TRBV5-8	TRBD1	ASSLRQGFKPQH
TRBJ2-5	TRBV7-6	.	ASSLPRQWVKQYQETQY
TRBJ1-2	TRBV5-5	TRBD1	ASSQTGPTGYT
TRBJ1-3	TRBV6-6	.	ASSYDGAIGNTIY
TRBJ1-6	TRBV5-1	TRBD1	ASSSTGTGVLNSPLH
TRBJ1-5	TRBV12-3/TRBV12-4	TRBD1	ASSWTGEPQH
TRBJ2-1	TRBV27	.	ASSLSTHLYNEQF
TRBJ2-7	TRBV7-2	.	ASSLAPLGNEQY
TRBJ2-7	TRBV15	.	ATSRERTQTYEQY
TRBJ1-5	TRBV6-5	TRBD1	ASRAGTGFSQPQH
TRBJ2-7	TRBV6-2/TRBV6-3	.	ASSAPTNGHYEQY
TRBJ2-7	TRBV27	.	ASSLMGGEYEQY